This TCR beta chain was sequenced for a study of blood T cell repertoires in COVID-19. Study-level background: Samples of COVID-19 (acute and convalescent) were obtained from the United States, Italy and Spain. PBMCs, B-cell-depleted T cells, or T cells provided the cDNA or gDNA that made up the material.

This clone was counted a few times. In the original analysis: Amplification from reference gene primers served as the basis for estimated nucleated cell counts. This table comes from immunoSEQ multiplex PCR, and its TCRdb copy is limited to in-frame clones, with some not included. The V and J calls and clone size come from that table; D and trimming were worked out from the DNA. Altogether tens of thousands of clones are present, more than 60% being singletons, with the ten largest covering approximately 20%. Germline CDR1 and CDR2: LGHDT and YNNKEL (reference sequence). The CDR3 sequence is 14 residues long. V gave up 3 bases and J gave up 15 bases, with 18 bases separating them.

The chain is built from TRBV3-1 (or the pseudogene TRBV3-2) and TRBJ1-6; D may be TRBD1 (5 bases). The receptor's source is a man in his sixties with acute or convalescent COVID-19. Input material: peripheral blood. The CDR3 region is CASSQDATRGVLHF. The CDR3 coding sequence is TGTGCCAGCAGCCAGGACGCGACAAGGGGTGTCCTCCACTTT.